This T cell receptor (beta chain) was identified during a study of neoadjuvant nivolumab and ipilimumab in lung cancer. General study points: Blood richness before therapy tracked richness in tumors resected after neoadjuvant therapy. TCR sequencing covered a small number of samples. Pathologic regression was not significantly tied to TCR clonality.

This table comes from immunoSEQ multiplex PCR, and its TCRdb copy is limited to in-frame clones, with some not included. This sample has approximately 21,000 clones, with approximately 82% found just once. In the case of this clone: Antigen unknown.

V was shortened by 3 bases and J by 1 base, with 9 bases between the two germline ends. Germline CDR1 and CDR2: SEHNR and FQNEAQ (reference sequence). The CDR3 spans 14 residues. The material sequenced was peripheral blood, taken before neoadjuvant nivolumab, alone or with ipilimumab. The receptor comes from an adult with non-small cell lung cancer. V and J are TRBV7-9 and TRBJ1-1; perhaps TRBD1 as D (5 bases). CDR3 sequence: CASSLQGGNTEAFF. In nucleotides, the CDR3 is TGTGCCAGCAGCTTGCAGGGTGGGAACACTGAAGCTTTCTTT. Full variable domain (outside the CDR3, taken from reference TRBV7-9 and TRBJ1-1): DTGVSQNPRHKITKRGQNVTFRCDPISEHNRLYWYRQTLGQGPEFLTYFQNEAQLEKSRLLSDRFSAERPKGSFSTLEIQRTEQGDSAMYLCASSLQGGNTEAFFGQGTRLTVV.